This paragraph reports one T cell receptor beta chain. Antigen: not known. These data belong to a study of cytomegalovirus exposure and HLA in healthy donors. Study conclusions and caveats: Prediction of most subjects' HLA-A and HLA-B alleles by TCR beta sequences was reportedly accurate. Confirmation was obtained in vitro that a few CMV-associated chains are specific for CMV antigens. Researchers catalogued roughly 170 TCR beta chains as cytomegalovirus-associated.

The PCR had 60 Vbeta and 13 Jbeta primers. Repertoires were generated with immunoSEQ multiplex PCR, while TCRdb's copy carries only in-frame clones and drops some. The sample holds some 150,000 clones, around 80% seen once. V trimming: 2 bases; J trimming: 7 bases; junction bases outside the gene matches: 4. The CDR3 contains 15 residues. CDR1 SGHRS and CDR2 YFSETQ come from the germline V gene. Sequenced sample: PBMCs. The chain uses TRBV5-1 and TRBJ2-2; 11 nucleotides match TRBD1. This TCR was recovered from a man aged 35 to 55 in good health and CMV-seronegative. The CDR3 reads CASSFGQGAGGELFF. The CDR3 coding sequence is TGCGCCAGCAGCTTCGGACAGGGGGCCGGCGGGGAGCTGTTTTTT.